This is a list of T cell receptor beta chains from one sample in a study of blood T cell repertoires in COVID-19. Only in-frame clones appear in the TCRdb table, and some are missing; sequencing was by immunoSEQ multiplex PCR. The sample consists of more than 90,000 clones, about four fifths of them appearing once. The sample consisted of peripheral blood. These receptors were taken from an elderly woman with acute or convalescent COVID-19. CDR3s include the opening cysteine and the closing phenylalanine or tryptophan. The D gene is left open where the match is weak. Only some rows state a clone size, as once, few, many or a class for expanded clones.

clone_size: once
d_call: TRBD1
j_call: TRBJ1-5
v_call: TRBV30
cdr3_aa: CAWSGGQFNQPQHF
cdr3_nt: TGTGCCTGGAGTGGGGGACAGTTCAATCAGCCCCAGCATTTT

clone_size: NA
d_call: NA
j_call: TRBJ2-3
v_call: TRBV3-1/TRBV3-2
cdr3_aa: CASSRGQTSTDTQYF
cdr3_nt: TGTGCCAGCAGCCGCGGACAGACTAGCACAGATACGCAGTATTTT

clone_size: NA
d_call: TRBD1
j_call: TRBJ2-1
v_call: TRBV7-3
cdr3_aa: CASSGQGAYNEQFF
cdr3_nt: TGTGCCAGCAGCGGACAGGGGGCATACAATGAGCAGTTCTTC

clone_size: NA
d_call: NA
j_call: TRBJ2-1
v_call: TRBV29-1
cdr3_aa: CSGSSSSYNEQFF
cdr3_nt: TGCAGCGGATCGAGTAGCTCCTACAATGAGCAGTTCTTC

clone_size: NA
d_call: NA
j_call: TRBJ1-6
v_call: TRBV11-2
cdr3_aa: CASRKQGVGSPLHF
cdr3_nt: TGTGCCAGCAGAAAACAGGGAGTCGGTTCACCCCTCCACTTT

clone_size: NA
d_call: TRBD2
j_call: TRBJ2-3
v_call: TRBV4-2
cdr3_aa: CASSQESLAGGPGRADTQYF
cdr3_nt: TGTGCCAGCAGCCAAGAATCACTAGCGGGAGGGCCGGGGAGGGCAGATACGCAGTATTTT

clone_size: NA
d_call: TRBD2
j_call: TRBJ2-1
v_call: TRBV7-2
cdr3_aa: CASSSTRGGNEQFF
cdr3_nt: TGTGCCAGCAGCTCCACTCGGGGGGGGAATGAGCAGTTCTTC

clone_size: few
d_call: TRBD2
j_call: TRBJ2-3
v_call: TRBV3-1/TRBV3-2
cdr3_aa: CASSHAGGSTDTQYF
cdr3_nt: TGTGCCAGCAGCCATGCGGGAGGGAGCACAGATACGCAGTATTTT

clone_size: NA
d_call: NA
j_call: TRBJ2-2
v_call: TRBV19
cdr3_aa: CASSISSANTGELFF
cdr3_nt: TGTGCCAGTAGTATAAGTAGCGCGAACACCGGGGAGCTGTTTTTT

clone_size: NA
d_call: NA
j_call: TRBJ1-1
v_call: TRBV5-6
cdr3_aa: CASRGSVRGLNTEAFF
cdr3_nt: TGTGCCAGCAGGGGGAGTGTTCGAGGGTTGAACACTGAAGCTTTCTTT

clone_size: few
d_call: NA
j_call: TRBJ2-3
v_call: TRBV5-6
cdr3_aa: CASSLRSGTGLSDTQYF
cdr3_nt: TGTGCCAGCAGCTTGAGGTCGGGAACAGGGTTGTCAGATACGCAGTATTTT

clone_size: NA
d_call: NA
j_call: TRBJ1-1
v_call: TRBV7-2
cdr3_aa: CATGWQENTEAFF
cdr3_nt: TGTGCCACCGGATGGCAGGAGAACACTGAAGCTTTCTTT

clone_size: NA
d_call: NA
j_call: TRBJ2-7
v_call: TRBV10-1
cdr3_aa: CASANPQGYEQYF
cdr3_nt: TGCGCCAGCGCTAATCCCCAGGGTTACGAGCAGTACTTC

clone_size: NA
d_call: NA
j_call: TRBJ2-2
v_call: TRBV5-4
cdr3_aa: CASSLGAGAGTGELFF
cdr3_nt: TGTGCCAGCAGCTTGGGCGCCGGGGCGGGGACCGGGGAGCTGTTTTTT

clone_size: NA
d_call: TRBD1
j_call: TRBJ2-7
v_call: TRBV7-2
cdr3_aa: CASSLGQGLIYEQYF
cdr3_nt: TGTGCCAGCAGCCTCGGACAGGGCTTAATCTACGAGCAGTACTTC

clone_size: NA
d_call: TRBD1
j_call: TRBJ1-6
v_call: TRBV18
cdr3_aa: CASSRDSNSPLHF
cdr3_nt: TGTGCCAGCTCTAGGGACAGTAATTCACCCCTCCACTTT

clone_size: NA
d_call: NA
j_call: TRBJ2-7
v_call: TRBV7-9
cdr3_aa: CASSSLGNSYEQYF
cdr3_nt: TGTGCCAGCAGCTCTCTCGGGAACTCCTACGAGCAGTACTTC

clone_size: NA
d_call: NA
j_call: TRBJ1-1
v_call: TRBV5-5
cdr3_aa: CASTNQIENTEAFF
cdr3_nt: TGTGCCAGTACAAACCAGATCGAGAACACTGAAGCTTTCTTT

clone_size: NA
d_call: NA
j_call: TRBJ1-5
v_call: TRBV27
cdr3_aa: CASSLRGSQPQHF
cdr3_nt: TGTGCCAGCAGTTTAAGGGGTTCTCAGCCCCAGCATTTT

clone_size: once
d_call: NA
j_call: TRBJ2-2
v_call: TRBV7-3
cdr3_aa: CASSLTLEASGELFF
cdr3_nt: TGTGCCAGCAGCTTAACGTTAGAGGCCTCCGGGGAGCTGTTTTTT

clone_size: NA
d_call: NA
j_call: TRBJ2-3
v_call: TRBV6-1
cdr3_aa: CASSELIAGYTTDTQYF
cdr3_nt: TGTGCCAGCAGTGAACTAATCGCGGGGTATACGACAGATACGCAGTATTTT

clone_size: few
d_call: TRBD1
j_call: TRBJ1-2
v_call: TRBV6-5
cdr3_aa: CASSSIQGARPSGYTF
cdr3_nt: TGTGCCAGCAGTTCCATACAGGGGGCGCGCCCCAGTGGCTACACCTTC

clone_size: few
d_call: TRBD2
j_call: TRBJ2-2
v_call: TRBV6-2/TRBV6-3
cdr3_aa: CASSYGLEHTGELFF
cdr3_nt: TGTGCCAGCAGTTATGGACTAGAACACACCGGGGAGCTGTTTTTT

clone_size: NA
d_call: TRBD2
j_call: TRBJ2-1
v_call: TRBV15
cdr3_aa: CATSRGGTSEVDEQFF
cdr3_nt: TGTGCCACCAGCAGGGGCGGGACTAGCGAGGTAGATGAGCAGTTCTTC

clone_size: NA
d_call: NA
j_call: TRBJ2-1
v_call: TRBV6-2/TRBV6-3
cdr3_aa: CASSLRQSYYNEQFF
cdr3_nt: TGTGCCAGCAGCCTAAGACAAAGTTACTACAATGAGCAGTTCTTC

clone_size: NA
d_call: TRBD1
j_call: TRBJ1-2
v_call: TRBV7-2
cdr3_aa: CASSPRQGDYGYTF
cdr3_nt: TGTGCCAGCAGCCCCCGACAGGGCGACTATGGCTACACCTTC

clone_size: NA
d_call: NA
j_call: TRBJ1-2
v_call: TRBV30
cdr3_aa: CAWGARGAYGYTF
cdr3_nt: TGTGCCTGGGGGGCCCGAGGAGCCTATGGCTACACCTTC

clone_size: NA
d_call: TRBD2
j_call: TRBJ2-7
v_call: TRBV7-8
cdr3_aa: CASSRSGLAGHEQYF
cdr3_nt: TGTGCCAGCAGCCGATCCGGACTAGCGGGACACGAGCAGTACTTC

clone_size: few
d_call: NA
j_call: TRBJ1-2
v_call: TRBV24-1
cdr3_aa: CATSDLQGRGGYTF
cdr3_nt: TGTGCCACCAGTGATTTGCAGGGGCGAGGAGGCTACACCTTC

clone_size: many
d_call: NA
j_call: TRBJ1-2
v_call: TRBV19
cdr3_aa: CASSISVSYGYTF
cdr3_nt: TGTGCCAGTAGTATCTCAGTTTCCTATGGCTACACCTTC

clone_size: NA
d_call: NA
j_call: TRBJ2-1
v_call: TRBV5-1
cdr3_aa: CASSLVRSSYNEQFF
cdr3_nt: TGCGCCAGCAGCTTGGTTCGCAGCTCCTACAATGAGCAGTTCTTC

clone_size: NA
d_call: TRBD1
j_call: TRBJ1-1
v_call: TRBV28
cdr3_aa: CASRSSGTGAEAFF
cdr3_nt: TGTGCCAGCAGATCCTCCGGGACAGGAGCCGAAGCTTTCTTT

clone_size: NA
d_call: NA
j_call: TRBJ1-5
v_call: TRBV28
cdr3_aa: CASRPGSNQPQHF
cdr3_nt: TGTGCCAGCAGGCCAGGGAGCAATCAGCCCCAGCATTTT

clone_size: NA
d_call: NA
j_call: TRBJ1-2
v_call: TRBV5-4
cdr3_aa: CASSYTQGVNYGYTF
cdr3_nt: TGTGCCAGCAGCTACACACAGGGCGTTAACTATGGCTACACCTTC

clone_size: NA
d_call: NA
j_call: TRBJ1-3
v_call: TRBV6-5
cdr3_aa: CASSYSQGRNTIYF
cdr3_nt: TGTGCCAGCAGTTACTCCCAGGGGAGAAACACCATATATTTT

clone_size: NA
d_call: TRBD1
j_call: TRBJ1-1
v_call: TRBV5-1
cdr3_aa: CASSLGGQGGVEAFF
cdr3_nt: TGCGCCAGCAGCTTGGGAGGTCAGGGGGGCGTCGAAGCTTTCTTT

clone_size: many
d_call: NA
j_call: TRBJ2-7
v_call: TRBV4-3
cdr3_aa: CASSQDRSSFYEQYF
cdr3_nt: TGCGCCAGCAGCCAAGATCGGAGTAGCTTCTACGAGCAGTACTTC

clone_size: NA
d_call: TRBD2
j_call: TRBJ2-5
v_call: TRBV7-9
cdr3_aa: CASSPRTSGGPQETQYF
cdr3_nt: TGTGCCAGCAGCCCTAGGACTAGCGGGGGACCTCAAGAGACCCAGTACTTC

clone_size: NA
d_call: NA
j_call: TRBJ1-2
v_call: TRBV7-2
cdr3_aa: CASSLVSGTGGLGYTF
cdr3_nt: TGTGCCAGCAGCTTAGTTAGCGGGACCGGGGGCTTGGGCTACACCTTC

clone_size: NA
d_call: TRBD2
j_call: TRBJ2-2
v_call: TRBV10-3
cdr3_aa: CAISGTSGSSAGELFF
cdr3_nt: TGTGCCATCAGCGGGACTAGCGGGAGCTCGGCCGGGGAGCTGTTTTTT

clone_size: NA
d_call: NA
j_call: TRBJ1-2
v_call: TRBV5-6
cdr3_aa: CASSPGLGGYTF
cdr3_nt: TGTGCCAGCAGCCCAGGACTTGGGGGCTACACCTTC

clone_size: NA
d_call: TRBD1
j_call: TRBJ1-3
v_call: TRBV6-5
cdr3_aa: CASSYSDRVDTIYF
cdr3_nt: TGTGCCAGCAGTTACTCCGACAGGGTGGACACCATATATTTT